This T cell receptor (beta chain) came from a study of T cell clonality in common variable immunodeficiency. Study-wide findings and caveats: The cause of increased CVID clonality remains unclear without subpopulation sequencing. Common variable immunodeficiency TCR beta sequences reportedly had fewer deletions and N-nucleotide insertions. TCRbeta clonality was increased in CVID versus healthy controls.

Looked up from germline, CDR1 is SGHTA and CDR2 is FQGNSA. V was pared by 3 bases and J by 6 bases, with 15 bases between. This CDR3 region has 15 residues. CVID and control samples used equivalent genomic DNA input. Profiled with immunoSEQ multiplex PCR; TCRdb holds only in-frame clones, not every one. The sample shows 50,000 to 60,000 clones, none of them appearing just once. This clone was recorded many times. Antigen: not known. The read finishes 3 residues shy of the CDR3 end, and the germline J gene is used to complete it. The sequencing input was peripheral blood mononuclear cells. The V gene is TRBV7-2, the J gene TRBJ2-1, with D uncertain. The source is a person aged 18 to 75 in good health. The CDR3 bases that were read are TGTGCCAGCAGCTTTCAAAGCGTGGGTTTCAATGAG. It is translated as CASSFQSVGFNE. The CDR3 in its entirety is CASSFQSVGFNEQFF. The entire variable domain, with the rest obtained from reference TRBV7-2 and TRBJ2-1, is as follows: GAGVSQSPSNKVTEKGKDVELRCDPISGHTALYWYRQSLGQGLEFLIYFQGNSAPDKSGLPSDRFSAERTGGSVSTLTIQRTQQEDSAVYLCASSFQSVGFNEQFFGPGTRLTVL.